A single sample is the source of the 31 T cell receptor beta chains below, sequenced in a study of T cells after somatic rescue of genetic block. Profiling relied on immunoSEQ multiplex PCR, and the TCRdb table lists in-frame clones only, not all of them. The sample lists 14,000 to 15,000 clones, over 60% occurring once. The sequenced sample consisted of peripheral blood mononuclear cells (PBMCs). The receptors stem from a man between 18 and 35 years old.

The gene calls are TRBV11-2 and TRBJ2-7; 14 bases match TRBD2. This CDR3 contains 18 residues. The germline gives CDR1 SGHAT, CDR2 FQNNGV. V trimming: 6 bases; J trimming: 3 bases; junction bases outside the gene matches: 13. The CDR3 region is CASSPPGTSGSAYYEQYF. CDR3 nucleotide sequence: TGTGCCAGCAGTCCTCCCGGGACTAGCGGGAGTGCTTACTACGAGCAGTACTTC.

V usage is TRBV14 and J usage is TRBJ2-2; no clear D gene. The length of the CDR3 is 14 residues. V was shortened by 2 bases and J by 7 bases, with 11 bases between the two germline ends. Per the germline V gene, CDR1 is SGHDN and CDR2 is FVKESK. CDR3 region: CASSQLQHVGELFF. The CDR3 nucleotides read TGTGCCAGCAGCCAATTACAGCACGTCGGGGAGCTGTTTTTT.

The table lists this clone with a few counts. This chain links TRBV6-5 with TRBJ2-3, with TRBD1 matching 9 bases. The CDR3 covers 15 residues. The ends lost 6 bases at V and 2 bases at J; junction bases unmatched: 6. Germline CDR1 and CDR2: MNHEY and SVGAGI. The CDR3 sequence is CASSQGQGTTDTQYF. The CDR3, as DNA: TGTGCCAGCAGCCAAGGACAGGGGACCACAGATACGCAGTATTTT.

The chain combines TRBV28 with TRBJ2-7, with unresolved D. The CDR3 has 13 amino acids. Between the trimmed V and J ends, which lost 3 bases and 2 bases, there was a span of 8 bases. The germline CDR1 and CDR2 sequences are MDHEN and SYDVKM. CDR3 in amino acids: CASSFSSPYEQYF. The CDR3 DNA follows: TGTGCCAGCAGTTTTAGCTCCCCCTACGAGCAGTACTTC.

This clone was counted a single time. The chain uses TRBV18 and TRBJ2-5; D perhaps matches TRBD2 (6 bases). Trimming cost V 6 bases and J 5 bases, with 13 bases left between them. CDR3 size: 13 residues. Germline lookup yields CDR1 KGHSH and CDR2 LQKENI. In nucleotides, the CDR3 is TGTGCCAGCTCTCTGGACTACCCGGAGACCCAGTACTTC. This gives the protein CASSLDYPETQYF.

The V and J genes are TRBV5-1 and TRBJ2-1, with TRBD1 identical over 9 bases. The V and J ends lost 4 bases and 6 bases, in that order; junction bases with no gene match: 11. The CDR3 spans 16 residues. The germline CDR1 and CDR2 sequences are SGHRS and YFSETQ. CDR3 in amino acids: CASSHRTGTGSNEQFF. As DNA, the CDR3 is TGCGCCAGCAGCCACCGGACCGGGACAGGGTCCAATGAGCAGTTCTTC.

The chain has TRBV5-1 and TRBJ1-6, with D uncertain. The CDR3 runs to 13 residues. The V end lost 1 base, the J end lost 7 bases, and 6 bases lay between the germline ends. The germline CDR1 and CDR2 sequences are SGHRS and YFSETQ. CDR3 sequence: CASSLKVNSPLHF. The CDR3 DNA reads TGCGCCAGCAGCTTGAAGGTGAATTCACCCCTCCACTTT.

The V call is TRBV5-1, the J call TRBJ2-3; 12 positions match TRBD2. V shed 4 bases and J 2 bases; nucleotides not matched to a gene: 5. Germline values: CDR1 SGHRS, CDR2 YFSETQ. The CDR3 has 16 amino acids. The CDR3 here is CASSLRTSGITDTQYF. The CDR3 DNA is TGCGCCAGCAGCCTCCGGACTAGCGGGATCACAGATACGCAGTATTTT.

The CDR3 loop is CASSFRGGDTEAFF. The CDR3 DNA is TGTGCCAGCAGCTTCAGAGGGGGGGACACTGAAGCTTTCTTT. The chain recombines TRBV13 with TRBJ1-1; TRBD1 might be the D (6 bases). CDR1 and CDR2 from the germline V gene are PRHDT and FYEKMQ (reference sequence). V gave up 3 bases and J gave up 3 bases, with 11 bases separating them. This CDR3 has 14 residues.

V gene TRBV6-6 combines with J gene TRBJ1-5, with D possibly being TRBD1 (5 bases). Trimming took off 5 bases at V and 0 bases at J, with 8 bases between the two ends. Germline V CDR1 and CDR2: MNHNY, SVGAGI (reference sequence). The CDR3 loop spans 14 amino acids. As DNA, the CDR3 is TGTGCCAGCAGTCTCGACAGTAGCAATCAGCCCCAGCATTTT. Its protein is CASSLDSSNQPQHF.

The chain couples TRBV6-4 to TRBJ2-3; D may be TRBD2 (6 bases). V lost 0 bases to trimming and J lost 8 bases, with 9 bases between them. Germline V gene data show CDR1 as MRHNA and CDR2 as SNTAGT. The CDR3 consists of 13 residues. The DNA of the CDR3 is TGTGCCAGCAGTGACTCGGAGGGTGGTACGCAGTATTTT. The encoded protein is CASSDSEGGTQYF.

The CDR3 sequence is CASSLLRGQNTEAFF. The CDR3 coding sequence is TGTGCCAGCAGTTTATTAAGGGGCCAGAACACTGAAGCTTTCTTT. The genes are TRBV27 and TRBJ1-1; D possibly corresponds to TRBD1 (5 bases). Trimming removed 1 base from V and 1 base from J, with 10 bases in between. The germline V gene has CDR1 MNHEY and CDR2 SMNVEV (reference sequence). The CDR3 is 15 residues long.

The chain combines TRBV7-6 with TRBJ2-5; tentative D call: TRBD1 (5 bases). Matching the DNA end better, TRBJ2-7 makes the J call doubtful. This CDR3 is 13 amino acids long. CDR1 and CDR2 (germline): SGHVS, FNYEAQ. Written as DNA, the CDR3 is TGTGCCAGCAGCTTCTTTCAGGGCTACGAGCAGTACTTC. Its translation is CASSFFQGYEQYF.

V is TRBV11-2 and J is TRBJ2-7, with a tentative D call TRBD1 (5 bases). Germline-derived CDR1 and CDR2 are SGHAT and FQNNGV. The CDR3 covers 17 residues. V gave up 6 bases and J gave up 1 base, with 22 bases separating them. CDR3 in amino acids: CASSSLKGRGTSYEQYF. CDR3 DNA: TGTGCCAGCAGTTCCTTAAAGGGAAGGGGAACTTCCTACGAGCAGTACTTC.

The J gene is TRBJ1-1, the V gene TRBV11-3, with TRBD1 as a possible D gene (6 bases). The CDR3 runs to 13 residues. The V gene's germline CDR1 is SGHNT and CDR2 YENEEA. The V end was cut by 3 bases, the J end by 2 bases, with 7 bases between. The CDR3 loop reads CASSFGGNTEAFF. The CDR3 DNA reads TGTGCCAGCAGCTTCGGGGGCAACACTGAAGCTTTCTTT. The whole variable domain, remainder taken from reference TRBV11-3 and TRBJ1-1, is EAGVVQSPRYKIIEKKQPVAFWCNPISGHNTLYWYLQNLGQGPELLIRYENEEAVDDSQLPKDRFSAERLKGVDSTLKIQPAELGDSAVYLCASSFGGNTEAFFGQGTRLTVV.

This clone occurred a few times. The chain combines TRBV28 with TRBJ2-7; D call uncertain. Trimming took 4 bases from V and 4 from J, leaving 8 bases between them. The CDR3 runs 12 residues. Germline V lookup: CDR1 MDHEN, CDR2 SYDVKM. The DNA for the CDR3 is TGTGCCAGCAGTTCACCTTCTTACGAGCAGTACTTC. Residues: CASSSPSYEQYF.

The rearrangement links TRBV25-1 to TRBJ2-7; the D is unclear. Trimming left V 7 bases short and J 4 bases short, with 20 bases between. This CDR3 region has 15 residues. Germline assignment: CDR1 MGHDK and CDR2 SYGVNS. The CDR3 DNA reads TGTGCCAGCACCAATATAGGGTGTAGATGTTACGAGCAGTACTTC. Translated: CASTNIGCRCYEQYF.

The CDR3, as DNA: TGTGCCAGCAGTGAACAGGGAAATTCACCCCTCCACTTT. Its protein is CASSEQGNSPLHF. This sequence joins TRBV2 and TRBJ1-6, with TRBD1 as a possible D gene (5 bases). V gave up 2 bases and J gave up 7 bases, with 6 bases separating them. Germline V gene data show CDR1 as SNHLY and CDR2 as FYNNEI. CDR3 length equals 13 residues.

The chain joins TRBV18 to TRBJ2-5; D is possibly TRBD2 (5 bases). The CDR3 loop spans 13 amino acids. Trimming pared 5 bases from V and 5 bases from J, leaving 12 bases between. CDR1 KGHSH and CDR2 LQKENI come from the germline V gene. DNA for the CDR3: TGTGCCAGCTCAGTCGGGGTATTGGAGACCCAGTACTTC. Its protein product is CASSVGVLETQYF.

V is TRBV9 and J is TRBJ1-2; possible D gene TRBD1, 6 bases. The V and J ends lost 3 bases and 4 bases respectively, with 13 bases between them. This CDR3 comprises 14 residues. CDR1 is SGDLS and CDR2 is YYNGEE in the germline V gene. CDR3 bases: TGTGCCAGCAGCGCGGACAGTGACGCCTATGGCTACACCTTC. Translation gives CASSADSDAYGYTF.

The chain joins TRBV27 to TRBJ2-1, with TRBD2 as a possible D gene (5 bases). The germline CDR1 and CDR2 sequences are MNHEY and SMNVEV (reference sequence). There are 15 residues in the CDR3. V shed 5 bases and J shed 1 base, with 12 bases lying between them. The CDR3 loop reads CASSTPSFSYNEQFF. DNA of the CDR3: TGTGCCAGCAGTACTCCTAGCTTTTCCTACAATGAGCAGTTCTTC.

This clone ranks as medium-sized. This chain joins TRBV30 and TRBJ1-5; unclear D gene. V lost 1 base to trimming and J lost 2 bases, with 12 bases between them. CDR1 GTSNPN and CDR2 SVGIG come from the germline V gene (reference sequence). The CDR3 length is 15 residues. The CDR3 is CAWSASRVGNQPQHF. CDR3 coding DNA: TGTGCCTGGAGTGCCTCTAGGGTTGGCAATCAGCCCCAGCATTTT.

V is TRBV30 and J is TRBJ2-5; 7 bases agree with TRBD2. The J call may be wrong; the DNA end is better matched by TRBJ2-7. Germline assignment: CDR1 GTSNPN and CDR2 SVGIG (reference sequence). The CDR3 runs 14 residues. For the CDR3, the DNA is TGTGCCTGGAGGATGCAGGGAGGGTCCTACGAGCAGTACTTC. It encodes CAWRMQGGSYEQYF.

The chain has TRBV11-2 and TRBJ2-7; D is uncertain. Deletions cut 3 bases from V and 5 bases from J, with 14 bases between. The CDR3 extends over 14 amino acids. Germline CDR1 SGHAT, CDR2 FQNNGV. The DNA for the CDR3 is TGTGCCAGCAGCTTTGGACCCGGCGGCCACGAGCAGTACTTC. Translating it yields CASSFGPGGHEQYF.

V is TRBV7-9 and J is TRBJ2-2; no definite D call. The CDR3 runs 11 residues. Germline lookup yields CDR1 SEHNR and CDR2 FQNEAQ (reference sequence). Trimming took 5 bases from V and 9 from J, leaving 7 bases between them. The CDR3 region has the DNA TGTGCCAGCAGCCCCGTCAGGGAGCTGTTTTTT. It translates to CASSPVRELFF.

The V and J genes are TRBV7-9 and TRBJ1-4; D perhaps matches TRBD1 (6 bases). CDR3 length equals 13 residues. Germline V lookup: CDR1 SEHNR, CDR2 FQNEAQ (reference sequence). With 2 bases removed from V and 7 bases from J, the gap between germline ends came to 8 bases. The chain's CDR3 is CASSLRGGEKLFF. The CDR3 bases are TGTGCCAGCAGCTTAAGGGGGGGTGAAAAACTGTTTTTT.

The V call is TRBV5-8, the J call TRBJ2-4, with no clear D. Germline V gene lookup returns CDR1 SGHTS and CDR2 YDEGEE. Trimming took 0 bases from V and 0 from J, leaving 7 bases between them. The CDR3 is 15 residues long. CDR3 bases: TGTGCCAGCAGCTTGGCCGCGGTAGCCAAAAACATTCAGTACTTC. Translating gives CASSLAAVAKNIQYF. Full variable domain (missing parts from reference TRBV5-8 and TRBJ2-4): EAGVTQSPTHLIKTRGQQATLRCSPISGHTSVYWYQQALGLGLQFLLWYDEGEERNRGNFPPRFSGRQFPNYSSELNVNALELEDSALYLCASSLAAVAKNIQYFGAGTRLSVL.

The J gene is TRBJ2-7, the V gene TRBV5-1, with 8 positions matching TRBD1. CDR3 length: 13 residues. Trimming removed 4 bases from V and 7 bases from J; junction bases left unmatched: 7. Germline lookup yields CDR1 SGHRS and CDR2 YFSETQ. CDR3 sequence reads: CASSVQGAGEQYF. The CDR3 nucleotides read TGCGCCAGCAGCGTCCAGGGGGCTGGGGAGCAGTACTTC.

The genes are TRBV7-6 and TRBJ2-7; D unclear. V gave up 3 bases and J gave up 3 bases, with 9 bases separating them. Germline CDR1 SGHVS, CDR2 FNYEAQ. The CDR3 extends over 13 amino acids. CDR3 DNA sequence: TGTGCCAGCAGCTTGGTGGCTAGCTACGAGCAGTACTTC. Protein: CASSLVASYEQYF.

The rearrangement uses TRBV19 and TRBJ2-5; no clear D gene. CDR3 length equals 9 residues. The germline V and J ends were trimmed by 9 bases and 4 bases, with 3 bases remaining between them. The germline V gene encodes CDR1 LNHDA and CDR2 SQIVND (reference sequence). CDR3 bases: TGTGCCAGACGAGAGACCCAGTACTTC. The encoded protein is CARRETQYF.

CDR3 DNA: TGTGCCAGCAGTGACTGGAGGTTCCTAGCGAACTATGGCTACACCTTC. Its protein is CASSDWRFLANYGYTF. The chain is built from TRBV6-1 and TRBJ1-2, with D unclear. V lost 3 bases to trimming and J lost 2 bases, with 16 bases between them. This CDR3 is 16 amino acids long. Germline lookup yields CDR1 MNHNS and CDR2 SASEGT.